What follows are 25 T cell receptor beta chains derived from one specimen sequenced in a study of OX40 agonist ivuxolimab in advanced cancers. Libraries were prepared by immunoSEQ multiplex PCR; TCRdb keeps only in-frame clonotypes and omits some of them. Of roughly 80,000 clones in the sample, 70% to 90% were seen once. The sample was CD4+ or CD8+ T cells sorted from blood, taken in a trial of the OX40 agonist ivuxolimab. These receptor sequences come from an adult with an advanced solid tumor such as melanoma, head and neck, liver or kidney cancer.

V gene TRBV30 combines with J gene TRBJ1-2, with 7 bases fitting TRBD1. This CDR3 is 14 amino acids long. Germline V CDR1 and CDR2: GTSNPN, SVGIG (reference sequence). Trimming cost V 4 bases and J 4 bases; bases outside gene matches: 9. CDR3 loop: CAWNPGQQIYGYTF. In DNA form, the CDR3 reads TGTGCCTGGAACCCGGGACAGCAAATCTATGGCTACACCTTC.

This chain joins TRBV15 and TRBJ1-4; D gene uncertain. CDR3 size: 11 residues. Germline V gives CDR1 LNHNV, CDR2 YYDKDF (reference sequence). With 0 bases removed from V and 7 bases from J, the gap between germline ends came to 0 bases. The CDR3 sequence: CATSRDEKLFF. The CDR3 DNA reads TGTGCCACCAGCAGAGATGAAAAACTGTTTTTT.

The genes are TRBV5-4 and TRBJ1-6, with D unclear. The CDR3 runs to 15 residues. Deletions cut 4 bases from V and 5 bases from J, with 13 bases between. The germline V gene encodes CDR1 SGHNT and CDR2 YYREEE (reference sequence). CDR3 sequence reads: CASSTRGFHNSPLHF. CDR3 nucleotide sequence: TGTGCCAGCAGCACCCGCGGCTTTCATAATTCACCCCTCCACTTT.

J is TRBJ1-4 and V is TRBV25-1, with TRBD1 identical over 7 bases. The germline CDR1 and CDR2 sequences are MGHDK and SYGVNS. There are 13 residues in the CDR3. V dropped 3 bases and J dropped 7; count of bases not matched to a gene: 2. CDR3 sequence: CASSDRGTEKLFF. DNA of the CDR3: TGTGCCAGCAGTGACAGGGGGACTGAAAAACTGTTTTTT. Combining the CDR3 with reference TRBV25-1 and TRBJ1-4 gives the whole variable domain EADIYQTPRYLVIGTGKKITLECSQTMGHDKMYWYQQDPGMELHLIHYSYGVNSTEKGDLSSESTVSRIRTEHFPLTLESARPSHTSQYLCASSDRGTEKLFFGSGTQLSVL.

This clone was detected once. The chain recombines TRBV7-9 with TRBJ1-4; D not resolved. The germline V gene encodes CDR1 SEHNR and CDR2 FQNEAQ (reference sequence). The V gene lost 2 bases and the J gene lost 0 bases, with 13 bases spanning the gap. The CDR3 runs to 17 residues. This CDR3 is CASSLIEAYATNEKLFF. The CDR3 DNA sequence: TGTGCCAGCAGCTTAATAGAAGCTTATGCAACTAATGAAAAACTGTTTTTT. Complete variable domain (other parts from reference TRBV7-9 and TRBJ1-4): DTGVSQNPRHKITKRGQNVTFRCDPISEHNRLYWYRQTLGQGPEFLTYFQNEAQLEKSRLLSDRFSAERPKGSFSTLEIQRTEQGDSAMYLCASSLIEAYATNEKLFFGSGTQLSVL.

The V gene is TRBV19, the J gene TRBJ2-3, with TRBD2 identical over 8 bases. CDR1 is LNHDA and CDR2 is SQIVND in the germline V gene (reference sequence). The V and J ends lost 6 bases and 0 bases, in that order; junction bases with no gene match: 2. The CDR3 consists of 14 residues. The CDR3 DNA sequence: TGTGCCAGTAGGTCTAGCGGGAGCACAGATACGCAGTATTTT. It yields the protein CASRSSGSTDTQYF.

The J gene is TRBJ2-1, the V gene TRBV5-6, with D tentatively TRBD1 (7 bases). CDR1 and CDR2 from the germline V gene are SGHDT and YYEEEE. V shed 4 bases and J shed 0 bases, with 14 bases lying between them. The CDR3 has 16 residues. The CDR3 is CASSRERGLSYNEQFF. The DNA for the CDR3 is TGTGCCAGCAGCCGGGAGAGGGGGCTCTCCTACAATGAGCAGTTCTTC.

The gene calls are TRBV10-3 and TRBJ1-6; D not certain. Germline loops: CDR1 ENHRY, CDR2 SYGVKD. This CDR3 comprises 12 residues. The germline V and J ends were trimmed by 3 bases and 7 bases, with 4 bases remaining between them. CDR3: CAISDGNSPLHF. Written as DNA, the CDR3 is TGTGCCATCAGTGATGGGAATTCACCCCTCCACTTT.

This clone was observed a few times. The rearrangement uses TRBV6-5 and TRBJ1-1; D gene uncertain. Germline CDR1 is MNHEY and CDR2 is SVGAGI. The CDR3 runs to 13 residues. V shed 2 bases and J shed 1 base, with 5 bases lying between them. DNA for the CDR3: TGTGCCAGCAGTTACGTTGCGAACACTGAAGCTTTCTTT. Protein sequence: CASSYVANTEAFF.

The V call is TRBV9, the J call TRBJ1-4; 7 nucleotides agree with TRBD1. The length of the CDR3 is 15 residues. Germline V gene data show CDR1 as SGDLS and CDR2 as YYNGEE. Unmatched junction bases numbered 11, after V lost 4 bases and J lost 8 bases. Here the CDR3 DNA reads TGTGCCAGCAGCCCGCGACAGGGATCAGACGAAAAACTGTTTTTT. Its translation: CASSPRQGSDEKLFF.

The chain combines TRBV5-8 with TRBJ2-5; 14 bases are a match to TRBD2. J lost 4 bases, V lost 5 bases, and 4 bases had no gene match. Per the germline V gene, CDR1 is SGHTS and CDR2 is YDEGEE. CDR3 length: 15 residues. The CDR3 DNA sequence: TGTGCCAGCAGGACTAGCGGGGGGGCGGTAGAGACCCAGTACTTC. It specifies CASRTSGGAVETQYF.

The chain employs TRBV7-2 and TRBJ1-1, with 7 bases lining up with TRBD1. V lost 4 bases and J lost 0; bases outside the gene matches: 5. The CDR3 is 15 residues long. CDR1 and CDR2 (germline): SGHTA, FQGNSA. The CDR3 region is CASSSTGTLNTEAFF. CDR3 sequence (DNA): TGTGCCAGCAGCTCGACAGGGACCCTGAACACTGAAGCTTTCTTT.

This clone was picked up one time. This chain joins TRBV19 and TRBJ1-5, with D possibly being TRBD1 (6 bases). The length of the CDR3 is 14 residues. Germline V CDR1 and CDR2: LNHDA, SQIVND (reference sequence). Trimming stripped 7 bases from V and 12 bases from J, with 22 bases between. The chain's CDR3 is CASNSEDSWAVQHF. The CDR3 nucleotides are TGTGCCAGTAACTCCGAGGACAGTTGGGCTGTCCAGCATTTT.

In nucleotides, the CDR3 is TGTGCCAGCAGCGGGGGGGGCGATAGCGGCACAGATACGCAGTATTTT. This encodes CASSGGGDSGTDTQYF. The chain combines TRBV5-6 with TRBJ2-3; TRBD2 might be the D (7 bases). V lost 4 bases and J lost 1, with 16 bases in between. The germline gives CDR1 SGHDT, CDR2 YYEEEE. The CDR3 has 16 residues.

The V and J genes are TRBV2 and TRBJ2-1, with D maybe TRBD2 (6 bases). V lost 7 bases and J lost 7, with 11 bases in between. The CDR3 has 12 residues. Germline CDR1 SNHLY, CDR2 FYNNEI. As DNA, the CDR3 is TGTGCCAGCACCTCTGGAGGGAATGAGCAGTTCTTC. Translation gives CASTSGGNEQFF.

This clone was found a few times. The V gene is TRBV18, the J gene TRBJ2-2; D is unresolved. Germline CDR1 and CDR2: KGHSH and LQKENI. Trimming shortened V by 1 base and J by 7 bases, and 7 bases separated the two germline ends. The CDR3 contains 13 residues. For the CDR3, the DNA is TGTGCCAGCTCACCACAGGAAAACGGGGAGCTGTTTTTT. This gives the protein CASSPQENGELFF.

As DNA, the CDR3 is TGTGCCAGCAGCTTATATGACAGGGACGGCTACACCTTC. This encodes CASSLYDRDGYTF. The rearrangement uses TRBV7-9 and TRBJ1-2, with 7 bases lining up with TRBD1. V was pared by 2 bases and J by 8 bases, with 5 bases of the junction left unmatched. CDR3 length: 13 amino acids. CDR1 and CDR2 (germline): SEHNR, FQNEAQ (reference sequence).

This clone was picked up one time. The J gene is TRBJ1-3, the V gene TRBV11-2; D is unclear. The germline CDR1 and CDR2 sequences are SGHAT and FQNNGV. The CDR3 has 15 residues. V lost 5 bases and J lost 1, with 12 bases in between. Written as DNA, the CDR3 is TGTGCCAGCAGCGCGTCAAGTTTTTCTGGAAACACCATATATTTT. Protein product: CASSASSFSGNTIYF.

This clone has only a few counts. This rearrangement joins TRBV7-9 to TRBJ1-1; D possibly corresponds to TRBD1 (5 bases). CDR1 is SEHNR and CDR2 is FQNEAQ in the germline V gene (reference sequence). V was trimmed by 0 bases and J by 4 bases, leaving 12 bases between them. The CDR3 totals 15 residues. This CDR3 is CASSLAPTGVTEAFF. The CDR3 DNA is TGTGCCAGCAGCTTAGCCCCAACAGGAGTCACTGAAGCTTTCTTT.

The chain couples TRBV6-1 to TRBJ1-5; D gene ambiguous. Germline V gives CDR1 MNHNS, CDR2 SASEGT. Trimming cost V 6 bases and J 0 bases, with 9 bases left between them. The CDR3 consists of 14 residues. The CDR3 bases are TGTGCCAGCAGGGGAGTGTATAGCAATCAGCCCCAGCATTTT. This gives the protein CASRGVYSNQPQHF.

This chain links TRBV6-5 with TRBJ2-3; TRBD2 agrees at 12 bases. Germline-derived CDR1 and CDR2 are MNHEY and SVGAGI. J lost 4 bases, V lost 4 bases, and 3 bases had no gene match. The CDR3 runs to 15 residues. CDR3 residues: CASSSSGGAADTQYF. CDR3 nucleotides: TGTGCCAGCAGTTCTAGCGGGGGGGCCGCAGATACGCAGTATTTT.

The gene calls are TRBV10-3 and TRBJ2-2, with D unclear. V lost 5 bases, J lost 1 base, and 17 bases lay in between. The CDR3 covers 17 residues. Germline lookup yields CDR1 ENHRY and CDR2 SYGVKD. CDR3 loop: CAISPTAGPQNTGELFF. The CDR3 DNA is TGTGCCATCAGTCCTACCGCCGGGCCTCAGAACACCGGGGAGCTGTTTTTT.

The chain carries TRBV5-4 and TRBJ1-1; the D is unclear. There are 13 residues in the CDR3. The ends were cut back, 4 bases at V and 4 bases at J, with 11 bases in the middle. Germline-derived CDR1 and CDR2 are SGHNT and YYREEE (reference sequence). The CDR3 region has the DNA TGTGCCAGCAGCCGCGAGCAGGTCACTGAAGCTTTCTTT. Amino acid sequence: CASSREQVTEAFF.

The DNA of the CDR3 is TGCGCCAGCAGCCCGGGGGTGAACACCGGGGAGCTGTTTTTT. Its translation is CASSPGVNTGELFF. The chain uses TRBV5-1 and TRBJ2-2; TRBD2 is a possible D gene (6 bases). V lost 4 bases to trimming and J lost 1 base, with 8 bases between them. Germline CDR1 and CDR2: SGHRS and YFSETQ. The CDR3 contains 14 residues.

The gene calls are TRBV5-4 and TRBJ1-3, with 7 positions matching TRBD1. CDR3 length equals 14 residues. Germline CDR1 reads SGHNT; CDR2 reads YYREEE (reference sequence). Germline trimming cut 4 bases from V and 2 bases from J; bases unmatched to any gene: 3. The CDR3 coding sequence is TGTGCCAGCAGCGCGGGACAGCCTGGAAACACCATATATTTT. This gives the protein CASSAGQPGNTIYF.